Only one count was recorded for the clone carrying this T cell receptor beta chain. What it binds is not known. The data belong to a study of lymphopenia after photon versus proton radiotherapy. Regarding the study as a whole: Post-nadir TCR diversity decline inversely tracked overall survival among those who died. Post-nadir diversity loss with photons came from oligoclonal expansion, particularly CD8+ Temra cells.

This CDR3 comprises 15 residues. Germline values: CDR1 MDHEN, CDR2 SYDVKM. V shed 2 bases and J shed 0 bases, with 7 bases lying between them. Method: immunoSEQ multiplex PCR; TCRdb's copy keeps in-frame clones and lacks some. The data show 55,000 to 70,000 clones, with approximately 91% seen just once and 2.5% to 3% held by the top ten. This chain links TRBV28 with TRBJ1-4; D ambiguous. The receptor was derived from a woman in her seventies with pancreatic cancer. Specimen: peripheral blood, collected from a patient treated with photon-based radiotherapy. The CDR3 DNA reads TGTGCCAGCAGTTTAGAGGTTTCAACTAATGAAAAACTGTTTTTT. The encoded protein is CASSLEVSTNEKLFF.